The 16 T cell receptor beta chains listed next were all sequenced from one sample in a study of blood T cells in healthy people across ages. The authors ran a second PCR of about 6 to 11 cycles using a sample-barcoded 5' primer and a J-beta primer mix. TCRdb re-analysed the 5' RACE reads in MiXCR, keeping a single row per CDR3 protein. This table holds hundreds of thousands of distinct CDR3 sequences, 20% to 25% found once. Sequenced sample: blood. The receptors shown here come from a man between 65 and 80 years old in good health.

There are a few counts of this clonotype. J is TRBJ2-5 and V is TRBV19; D unclear. The J call may not be correct, given that the DNA end is closer to TRBJ2-1. CDR1 and CDR2 (germline): LNHDA, SQIVND (reference sequence). The CDR3 extends over 14 amino acids. The CDR3 loop reads CASSVRSPDNEQFF. Here the CDR3 DNA reads TGTGCCAGTAGTGTTCGTTCTCCTGACAATGAGCAGTTCTTC.

This chain connects TRBV20-1 to TRBJ2-3; 7 nucleotides align to TRBD2. Germline CDR1 reads DFQATT; CDR2 reads SNEGSKA (reference sequence). The CDR3 spans 15 residues. With V trimmed by 6 bases and J by 1 base, 10 bases remained unmatched. Here the CDR3 reads CSAGVGGSGTDTQYF. The CDR3 nucleotides are TGCAGTGCCGGAGTGGGGGGGAGTGGCACAGATACGCAGTATTTT.

This clonotype occurred a few times. J is TRBJ2-3 and V is TRBV24-1, with D tentatively TRBD2 (5 bases). Trimming removed 2 bases from V and 0 bases from J, with 8 bases in between. The CDR3 totals 15 residues. Germline V lookup: CDR1 KGHDR, CDR2 SFDVKD. The CDR3 is CATSDYGRSTDTQYF. Here the CDR3 DNA reads TGTGCCACCAGTGATTATGGGAGAAGCACAGATACGCAGTATTTT.

The CDR3 DNA reads as TGCGCCAGCAGTGACTGGGGGGCGCCGGCTAATGAAAAACTGTTTTTT. Its protein product is CASSDWGAPANEKLFF. The chain has TRBV10-2 and TRBJ1-4; D is perhaps TRBD1 (6 bases). The V gene lost 3 bases and the J gene lost 3 bases, with 14 bases spanning the gap. The CDR3 totals 16 residues. CDR1 and CDR2 (germline): WSHSY, SAAADI.

The chain links TRBV20-1 to TRBJ2-7, with a tentative D call TRBD2 (5 bases). The closer fit of TRBJ2-5 to the DNA end suggests the J call may be wrong. Germline CDR1 is DFQATT and CDR2 is SNEGSKA (reference sequence). This CDR3 is built from 14 residues. The CDR3 protein is CSARKEDSQETQYF. CDR3 nucleotide sequence: TGCAGTGCTAGAAAGGAGGATTCCCAAGAGACCCAGTACTTC.

This clonotype came up a few times. This rearrangement joins TRBV12-3 or TRBV12-4 to TRBJ2-3; D might be TRBD1 (5 bases). V was clipped by 7 bases and J by 2 bases, with 13 bases between them. The CDR3 spans 14 residues. CDR3 residues: CASNRDRNTDTQYF. The CDR3 DNA reads TGTGCCAGCAACCGAGACAGAAACACAGATACGCAGTATTTT.

This clonotype was recorded a few times. The genes are TRBV20-1 and TRBJ2-3; D possibly corresponds to TRBD2 (6 bases). The ends were cut back, 0 bases at V and 5 bases at J, with 15 bases in the middle. Germline V gene data show CDR1 as DFQATT and CDR2 as SNEGSKA (reference sequence). The CDR3 loop spans 15 amino acids. The CDR3 coding sequence is TGCAGTGCTAGAGATCCCAGGCGGGGAGGAGATACGCAGTATTTT. Encoded protein: CSARDPRRGGDTQYF.

The V gene is TRBV7-2, the J gene TRBJ2-1; 7 nucleotides align to TRBD2. CDR3 length: 15 amino acids. Germline values: CDR1 SGHTA, CDR2 FQGNSA. V was clipped by 5 bases and J by 8 bases; unmatched bases: 12. The CDR3: CASSPLWEGPDEQFF. DNA for the CDR3: TGTGCCAGCAGCCCATTGTGGGAGGGCCCTGATGAGCAGTTCTTC.

The CDR3 bases are TGTGCCAGCAGTTACTGGGGCAGCCGTAACACTGAAGCTTTCTTT. This codes for CASSYWGSRNTEAFF. The chain is built from TRBV6-5 and TRBJ1-1, with D perhaps matching TRBD1 (5 bases). Per the germline V gene, CDR1 is MNHEY and CDR2 is SVGAGI. Trimming took off 1 base at V and 2 bases at J, with 11 bases between the two ends. CDR3 size: 15 residues.

The chain employs TRBV29-1 and TRBJ2-1; weak D call: TRBD2 (6 bases). This CDR3 contains 10 residues. CDR1 is SQVTM, CDR2 ANQGSEA, per germline. The V gene lost 6 bases and the J gene lost 9 bases, with 9 bases spanning the gap. CDR3 nucleotides: TGCAGCGTGCGGGACTTTGAGCAGTTCTTC. Encoded protein: CSVRDFEQFF.

V gene TRBV2 combines with J gene TRBJ1-1; D is uncertain. The length of the CDR3 is 12 residues. Per germline, CDR1 SNHLY and CDR2 FYNNEI. V was clipped by 3 bases and J by 8 bases, with 10 bases between them. CDR3 sequence (DNA): TGTGCCAGCAGTGAGCAGACAACCGAAGCTTTCTTT. This encodes CASSEQTTEAFF.

This clonotype was found a few times. The chain joins TRBV20-1 to TRBJ1-5; 8 positions match TRBD1. Germline values: CDR1 DFQATT, CDR2 SNEGSKA (reference sequence). CDR3 length: 19 residues. After removal of 7 bases from V and 2 bases from J, the junction contained 22 bases not matched to a gene. Here the CDR3 reads CSVLNDRTGSRFGNQPQHF. The DNA for the CDR3 is TGCAGTGTACTAAATGATCGGACAGGGTCCCGCTTCGGCAATCAGCCCCAGCATTTT.

This chain uses TRBV7-2 with TRBJ2-2, with TRBD2 identical over 14 bases. Unmatched junction bases numbered 3, after V lost 6 bases and J lost 6 bases. The CDR3 runs 15 residues. CDR1 is SGHTA and CDR2 is FQGNSA in the germline V gene. CDR3 loop: CASRMTSGGAGELFF. The CDR3 DNA reads TGTGCCAGCAGGATGACTAGCGGGGGGGCCGGGGAGCTGTTTTTT. The whole variable domain, filled in from reference TRBV7-2 and TRBJ2-2, reads GAGVSQSPSNKVTEKGKDVELRCDPISGHTALYWYRQSLGQGLEFLIYFQGNSAPDKSGLPSDRFSAERTGGSVSTLTIQRTQQEDSAVYLCASRMTSGGAGELFFGEGSRLTVL.

The chain employs TRBV12-3 or TRBV12-4 and TRBJ2-3; TRBD1 aligns across 10 bases. This CDR3 comprises 16 residues. V shed 6 bases, J shed 2 bases, and the junction held 8 bases outside the gene matches. The CDR3 DNA follows: TGTGCCAGCAGCAAGACAGGGGGCTTCCTCACAGATACGCAGTATTTT. Translated, it gives CASSKTGGFLTDTQYF.

The CDR3 DNA reads as TGTGCCAGCAGTCTACAAGCTAGTCCCTACAATGAGCAGTTCTTC. Translation: CASSLQASPYNEQFF. The chain combines TRBV12-3 or TRBV12-4 with TRBJ2-1; unclear D gene. Trimming removed 5 bases at V and 2 bases at J, with 13 bases between. The CDR3 has 15 residues.

The chain employs TRBV27 and TRBJ2-3; D is uncertain. Trimming pared 3 bases from V and 2 bases from J, leaving 6 bases between. This CDR3 contains 13 residues. From germline, CDR1 is MNHEY and CDR2 SMNVEV (reference sequence). CDR3 DNA: TGTGCCAGCAGTTTCCTTCCCACAGATACGCAGTATTTT. This gives the protein CASSFLPTDTQYF.